This TCR beta chain was retrieved from a study of T cell changes during pregnancy in multiple sclerosis. CDR3 size: 13 residues. Per the germline V gene, CDR1 is MDHEN and CDR2 is SYDVKM. V lost 5 bases to trimming and J lost 0 bases, with 7 bases between them. The data were produced by immunoSEQ multiplex PCR, yet TCRdb's version contains in-frame clones alone and is incomplete. In the table there are tens of thousands of clones, 70% to 90% of which are singletons. The chain joins TRBV28 to TRBJ1-2; D call uncertain. The receptor was derived from a female donor in good health, enrolled as a control in a pregnancy study. The specimen was CD4+ T cells from peripheral blood mononuclear cells, collected in the first trimester of pregnancy. CDR3 residues: CASSPPTNYGYTF. The DNA for the CDR3 is TGTGCCAGCAGTCCCCCAACTAACTATGGCTACACCTTC.